The 17 T cell receptor beta chains given below trace back to one sample, sequenced in a study of T-cell reconstitution after alpha-beta-depleted transplantation in children. Unique molecular identifiers featured in how the TCRbeta library was prepared. TCRdb called the PCR reads again in MiXCR, with one record for every CDR3 protein. Among 500,000 to 600,000 distinct CDR3 sequences listed, roughly 18% were seen once. Material: PBMCs from the stem cell graft donor, obtained from the stem cell graft. The receptors here all came from a human donor who donated a stem cell graft to a child with acute lymphoblastic leukemia.

The chain combines TRBV12-3 or TRBV12-4 with TRBJ2-1, with 7 bases matching TRBD2. J lost 13 bases, V lost 7 bases, and 16 bases had no gene match. This CDR3 has 14 residues. The CDR3 is CASTLPSTSREQFF. For the CDR3, the DNA is TGTGCCAGCACCCTTCCTTCGACTAGCCGGGAACAGTTCTTC.

The chain links TRBV10-1 to TRBJ2-5; D may be TRBD2 (5 bases). There are 15 residues in the CDR3. V lost 6 bases, J lost 0 bases, and 14 bases lay in between. Germline V gene sequence: CDR1 WNHNN, CDR2 SYGVQD (reference sequence). CDR3 region: CASSELGRDQETQYF. The CDR3 region has the DNA TGCGCCAGCAGCGAACTAGGGCGGGACCAAGAGACCCAGTACTTC.

The chain joins TRBV7-9 to TRBJ2-5; TRBD2 matches at 7 bases. Trimming at V came to 5 bases and at J to 5 bases, leaving 11 bases not matched to a gene. Germline V gene lookup returns CDR1 SEHNR and CDR2 FQNEAQ (reference sequence). This CDR3 contains 15 residues. CDR3 protein: CASSPKGGWDETQYF. CDR3 DNA sequence: TGTGCCAGCAGCCCGAAGGGAGGGTGGGATGAGACCCAGTACTTC.

The chain has TRBV28 and TRBJ2-4, with a possible D match to TRBD1 (6 bases). Germline V gene data show CDR1 as MDHEN and CDR2 as SYDVKM. The CDR3 sequence is 13 residues long. Trimming took 7 bases from V and 7 from J, leaving 14 bases between them. The CDR3 loop is CASTPGHSNIQYF. The CDR3 bases are TGTGCCAGCACCCCGGGACATAGTAACATTCAGTACTTC. The full variable domain, completed using reference TRBV28 and TRBJ2-4, is DVKVTQSSRYLVKRTGEKVFLECVQDMDHENMFWYRQDPGLGLRLIYFSYDVKMKEKGDIPEGYSVSREKKERFSLILESASTNQTSMYLCASTPGHSNIQYFGAGTRLSVL.

This chain links TRBV7-9 with TRBJ2-7, with D possibly matching TRBD1 (6 bases). Germline values: CDR1 SEHNR, CDR2 FQNEAQ (reference sequence). Trimming took 7 bases from V and 3 from J, leaving 13 bases between them. The CDR3 consists of 13 residues. The DNA for the CDR3 is TGTGCCAGCACCTCAGGGGAATTCTACGAGCAGTACTTC. This translates into CASTSGEFYEQYF.

This clonotype was seen at least ten times. The J gene is TRBJ2-1, the V gene TRBV10-3, with 9 bases fitting TRBD2. This CDR3 contains 14 residues. V lost 11 bases, J lost 9 bases, and 14 bases stayed unmatched. From germline, CDR1 is ENHRY and CDR2 SYGVKD. For the CDR3, the DNA is TGTGCCGTTACTTCTGGAACTAGCGGGCTTGAGCAGTTCTTC. This encodes CAVTSGTSGLEQFF.

This chain uses TRBV5-1 with TRBJ1-5, with D uncertain. The CDR3 covers 13 residues. Trimming took off 3 bases at V and 4 bases at J, with 8 bases between the two ends. Per the germline V gene, CDR1 is SGHRS and CDR2 is YFSETQ. CDR3 in DNA: TGCGCCAGCAGCTCTGGTCCGAATCAGCCCCAGCATTTT. This translates into CASSSGPNQPQHF.

The chain uses TRBV7-9 and TRBJ2-1; a possible D gene is TRBD2 (5 bases). Trimming took off 2 bases at V and 3 bases at J, with 14 bases between the two ends. CDR1 is SEHNR and CDR2 is FQNEAQ in the germline V gene (reference sequence). The CDR3 extends over 16 amino acids. The CDR3 region has the DNA TGTGCCAGCAGCTTAAGAGGGCAGGCCCTCTACAATGAGCAGTTCTTC. This gives the protein CASSLRGQALYNEQFF.

Remarks on this clonotype: A junction end diverges from the germline sequence, so it may reflect a read error. The chain has TRBV27 and TRBJ1-4, with a weak D call TRBD1 (5 bases). The CDR3 totals 14 residues. CDR1 and CDR2 (germline): MNHEY, SMNVEV (reference sequence). CDR3 region: CATSLSARGEKLFF. CDR3 bases: TGTGCCACCAGTTTATCGGCAAGGGGTGAAAAACTGTTTTTT.

This chain uses TRBV12-3 or TRBV12-4 with TRBJ2-1, with 12 bases aligning to TRBD2. Unmatched junction bases numbered 12, after V lost 2 bases and J lost 4 bases. The CDR3 is made up of 19 amino acids. CDR3 bases: TGTGCCAGCAGTTTATATCCTAGCGGGAGGGCGAGCGATTACAATGAGCAGTTCTTC. Translation: CASSLYPSGRASDYNEQFF.

V usage is TRBV6-1 and J usage is TRBJ1-2; 11 bases fit TRBD1. This CDR3 region has 17 residues. Germline loops: CDR1 MNHNS, CDR2 SASEGT. Trimming at V came to 6 bases and at J to 7 bases, leaving 16 bases not matched to a gene. CDR3 in DNA: TGTGCCAGCAGCCAGCCAGGCCCCGGGACAGGGGGTTGTGGCTACACCTTC. This encodes CASSQPGPGTGGCGYTF.

This clonotype was observed a few times. V is TRBV6-5 and J is TRBJ2-5; D may match TRBD1 or TRBD2 (7 bases each). CDR3 size: 14 residues. Trimming shortened V by 2 bases and J by 5 bases, and 12 bases separated the two germline ends. The germline CDR1 and CDR2 sequences are MNHEY and SVGAGI. CDR3: CASSYQGGRETQYF. In DNA form, the CDR3 reads TGTGCCAGCAGTTACCAGGGGGGGCGGGAGACCCAGTACTTC.

This rearrangement joins TRBV29-1 to TRBJ2-1, with D possibly matching TRBD1 (7 bases). The CDR3 contains 19 residues. Germline loops: CDR1 SQVTM, CDR2 ANQGSEA. Trimming cost V 3 bases and J 3 bases, with 27 bases left between them. CDR3 bases: TGCAGCGTTGACCTGTGGGACAGAATATTGGGAGGAGGCTACAATGAGCAGTTCTTC. Its protein product is CSVDLWDRILGGGYNEQFF.

This CDR3 is CASSFSPGQFYEQYF. The DNA of the CDR3 is TGTGCCAGCAGTTTCTCACCGGGACAGTTCTACGAGCAGTACTTC. V is TRBV27 and J is TRBJ2-7; the match to TRBD1 covers 7 bases. V shed 3 bases, J shed 3 bases, and the junction held 8 bases outside the gene matches. The CDR3 sequence is 15 residues long. Germline V gives CDR1 MNHEY, CDR2 SMNVEV (reference sequence).

This clonotype was observed a few times. The chain has TRBV30 and TRBJ1-4, with D unclear. This CDR3 has 13 residues. V shed 6 bases and J shed 3 bases, with 11 bases lying between them. Germline-derived CDR1 and CDR2 are GTSNPN and SVGIG (reference sequence). CDR3 loop: CACMTEPNEKLFF. The CDR3 DNA reads TGTGCCTGCATGACCGAACCTAATGAAAAACTGTTTTTT.

This clonotype was seen a single time. The chain carries TRBV5-1 and TRBJ2-7; 8 bases map to TRBD2. The CDR3 runs to 15 residues. The V segment lost 3 bases and the J segment 5 bases; nucleotides outside the gene matches: 10. The germline V gene encodes CDR1 SGHRS and CDR2 YFSETQ. In DNA form, the CDR3 reads TGCGCCAGCAGCTCCGCTTCGACAGCGGGGGACGAGCAGTACTTC. This gives the protein CASSSASTAGDEQYF. The complete variable domain, with remaining parts taken from reference TRBV5-1 and TRBJ2-7, reads KAGVTQTPRYLIKTRGQQVTLSCSPISGHRSVSWYQQTPGQGLQFLFEYFSETQRNKGNFPGRFSGRQFSNSRSEMNVSTLELGDSALYLCASSSASTAGDEQYFGPGTRLTVT.

This clonotype was observed many times. The chain links TRBV7-8 to TRBJ2-3; maybe TRBD2 (6 bases). Germline V lookup: CDR1 SGHVS, CDR2 FQNEAQ. Between the trimmed V and J ends, which lost 1 base and 4 bases, there was a span of 9 bases. The CDR3 contains 14 residues. CDR3 sequence reads: CASSLDGSADTQYF. DNA of the CDR3: TGTGCCAGCAGCTTAGACGGGAGTGCAGATACGCAGTATTTT. The variable domain in full, completed from reference TRBV7-8 and TRBJ2-3, reads GAGVSQSPRYKVAKRGQDVALRCDPISGHVSLFWYQQALGQGPEFLTYFQNEAQLDKSGLPSDRFFAERPEGSVSTLKIQRTQQEDSAVYLCASSLDGSADTQYFGPGTRLTVL.